One and the same sample provided the 10 T cell receptor beta chains below, sequenced in a study of blood T cells in healthy people across ages. Through a sample-barcoded 5' primer and a J-beta primer mix, a second PCR was run for roughly 7 to 12 cycles. Each CDR3 protein is one row after TCRdb ran MiXCR on the 5' RACE reads. The sample has about 1.4 million distinct CDR3 sequences, around 59% seen once; the top ten hold 6.5% to 8.5%. Sequenced sample: blood. These receptors all come from a man in his late teens or twenties in good health.

This clonotype was picked up a small number of times. The rearrangement joins TRBV4-1 to TRBJ2-4; D not resolved. This CDR3 is built from 13 residues. Germline V lookup: CDR1 MGHRA, CDR2 YSYEKL. V was clipped by 3 bases and J by 6 bases, with 9 bases between them. This CDR3 is CASSQGGRNIQYF. CDR3 DNA: TGCGCCAGCAGCCAGGGTGGTAGAAACATTCAGTACTTC.

The rearrangement joins TRBV7-6 to TRBJ2-1, with TRBD2 matching 7 bases. The V gene end was trimmed by 5 bases and the J gene end by 0 bases; junction bases not matched to a gene: 7. Looked up from germline, CDR1 is SGHVS and CDR2 is FNYEAQ. The CDR3 is 16 amino acids. This CDR3 reads CASSRKLAGSYNEQFF. The CDR3 nucleotides are TGTGCCAGCAGCCGAAAATTAGCGGGCTCCTACAATGAGCAGTTCTTC.

V usage is TRBV6-2 or TRBV6-3 and J usage is TRBJ2-1, with TRBD2 as a possible D gene (5 bases). Trimming removed 5 bases from V and 12 bases from J, with 20 bases in between. Germline-derived CDR1 and CDR2 are MNHEY and SVGEGT. CDR3 length: 14 amino acids. CDR3 amino acids: CASSHLAGSPGQFF. The CDR3 nucleotides are TGTGCCAGCAGTCACCTGGCGGGCTCTCCGGGGCAGTTCTTC.

This rearrangement joins TRBV27 to TRBJ2-3, with D tentatively TRBD2 (6 bases). V gave up 0 bases and J gave up 4 bases, with 11 bases separating them. The germline V gene encodes CDR1 MNHEY and CDR2 SMNVEV (reference sequence). CDR3 length equals 15 residues. The DNA of the CDR3 is TGTGCCAGCAGTTTATCCACTAGCAGCCCAGATACGCAGTATTTT. The encoded protein is CASSLSTSSPDTQYF.

This clonotype came up a few times. This chain links TRBV20-1 with TRBJ2-5; D tentatively reads TRBD1 or TRBD2 (5 bases each). CDR1 and CDR2 (germline): DFQATT, SNEGSKA (reference sequence). Trimming removed 4 bases from V and 2 bases from J, with 17 bases in between. The CDR3 is 15 residues long. The chain's CDR3 is CSATWGWSEQETQYF. CDR3 DNA: TGCAGTGCTACCTGGGGGTGGAGCGAACAAGAGACCCAGTACTTC.

This chain connects TRBV20-1 to TRBJ1-1; maybe TRBD1 (6 bases). From germline, CDR1 is DFQATT and CDR2 SNEGSKA (reference sequence). The germline V and J ends were trimmed by 6 bases and 5 bases, with 10 bases remaining between them. This CDR3 comprises 11 residues. The CDR3 reads CSAGQRTEAFF. The CDR3, as DNA: TGCAGTGCAGGACAGAGAACTGAAGCTTTCTTT.

The chain carries TRBV25-1 and TRBJ2-1, with TRBD2 as a possible D gene (7 bases). The CDR3 consists of 16 residues. Deletions cut 5 bases from V and 11 bases from J, with 25 bases between. Germline V lookup: CDR1 MGHDK, CDR2 SYGVNS. CDR3 bases: TGTGCCAGCAGTCAAGGGGGGGGGGTGGAATCAATGAAGCAGTTCTTC. This translates into CASSQGGGVESMKQFF. The full variable domain, with the rest looked up from reference TRBV25-1 and TRBJ2-1, is EADIYQTPRYLVIGTGKKITLECSQTMGHDKMYWYQQDPGMELHLIHYSYGVNSTEKGDLSSESTVSRIRTEHFPLTLESARPSHTSQYLCASSQGGGVESMKQFFGPGTRLTVL.

The chain is built from TRBV4-3 and TRBJ2-5; D is perhaps TRBD1 or TRBD2 (5 bases each). This CDR3 has 15 amino acids. Trimming removed 0 bases from V and 2 bases from J, with 10 bases in between. Germline V lookup: CDR1 LGHNA, CDR2 YSLEER. The CDR3 DNA sequence: TGCGCCAGCAGCCAAGATGGGACGGATCAAGAGACCCAGTACTTC. Translation gives CASSQDGTDQETQYF.

This clonotype has just one count. This chain connects TRBV7-9 to TRBJ1-1; D unresolved. Trimming cost V 4 bases and J 5 bases, with 17 bases left between them. CDR3 size: 15 residues. The germline CDR1 and CDR2 sequences are SEHNR and FQNEAQ (reference sequence). Written as DNA, the CDR3 is TGTGCCAGCAGCTCGTGGAAACCGGGGTCAACTGAAGCTTTCTTT. Translating gives CASSSWKPGSTEAFF.

This rearrangement joins TRBV4-1 to TRBJ1-2, with 9 bases aligning to TRBD1. Germline CDR1 reads MGHRA; CDR2 reads YSYEKL. This CDR3 has 15 residues. V shed 5 bases and J 5 bases; nucleotides not matched to a gene: 9. The CDR3 here is CASSAPGTGSYGYTF. The CDR3 DNA is TGCGCCAGCAGCGCGCCCGGGACAGGGAGTTATGGCTACACCTTC.